This is a list of T cell receptor beta chains from one sample in a study of vaccination and CD4 T cells after COVID-19. TCRdb re-derived calls from the PCR reads in MiXCR, one entry per CDR3 protein. The table has approximately 9,800 distinct CDR3 sequences, around 40% seen once. These receptors' antigens are unknown. Sequences were obtained from CD4+ T cells from blood, cultured in vitro. The receptors come from a human donor in good health. The CDR3 runs from the conserved cysteine through the conserved F or W. The D gene is left open where the match is weak. Not every row has a clone size; where given, it reads once, few, many or a size class.

size	J	D	V	length	DNA	CDR3
NA	TRBJ2-1	TRBD2	TRBV7-9	16	TGTGCCAGCAGGGACTCTAGCGGGAGGGCCTACAATGAGCAGTTCTTC	CASRDSSGRAYNEQFF
NA	TRBJ2-6	NA	TRBV28	17	TGTGCCAGCAGTCGAGGACAGCTTTCCTCTGGGGCCAACGTCCTGACTTTC	CASSRGQLSSGANVLTF
NA	TRBJ1-2	NA	TRBV5-1	15	TGCGCCAGCAGCTTGGGGGGGGGCGGAAACTATGGCTACACCTTC	CASSLGGGGNYGYTF
few	TRBJ1-1	TRBD1	TRBV6-2/TRBV6-3	16	TGTGCCAGCAGAAATCCCCCCGGGACAGTGAACACTGAAGCTTTCTTT	CASRNPPGTVNTEAFF
NA	TRBJ2-3	NA	TRBV9	15	TGTGCCAGCAACCCCCGGGGGGCTAGCACAGATACGCAGTATTTT	CASNPRGASTDTQYF
medium-sized	TRBJ1-2	NA	TRBV19	13	TGTGCCAGTAGCAACAGGGAAAGTTCTGGCTACACCTTC	CASSNRESSGYTF
NA	TRBJ2-1	NA	TRBV10-1	17	TGCGCCAGCAGTGAGATGGGTAGCGGAACTAACTACAATGAGCAGTTCTTC	CASSEMGSGTNYNEQFF
NA	TRBJ2-5	NA	TRBV10-3	13	TGTGCCGTCACCGGGACACGCCAAGAGACCCAGTACTTC	CAVTGTRQETQYF
NA	TRBJ2-7	TRBD1	TRBV14	16	TGTGCCAGCAGCCCGCTAGCGGGACAGGGGGGAGACGAGCAGTACTTC	CASSPLAGQGGDEQYF
few	TRBJ1-6	NA	TRBV20-1	14	TGCAGTGCTAGAGTAGTCGGTTTTAATTCACCCCTCCACTTT	CSARVVGFNSPLHF
few	TRBJ2-7	TRBD1	TRBV28	16	TGTGCCAGCAGTTTATGGGGACAGGGGGCCAACTACGAGCAGTACTTC	CASSLWGQGANYEQYF
NA	TRBJ1-5	NA	TRBV5-6	15	TGTGCCAGCAGCTTGGCCGGAGGGGACAATCAGCCCCAGCATTTT	CASSLAGGDNQPQHF
NA	TRBJ1-6	NA	TRBV28	14	TGTGCCAGCAGTTCCACAGGGTGGGGTTCACCCCTCCACTTT	CASSSTGWGSPLHF
few	TRBJ1-5	TRBD1	TRBV7-2	15	TGTGCCAGCAGCCTTGGGGACAGCCCAAATCAGCCCCAGCATTTT	CASSLGDSPNQPQHF
few	TRBJ1-2	NA	TRBV6-5	14	TGTGCCAGCAGTTCCGCCGGGACGAAGAGTGGCTACACCTTC	CASSSAGTKSGYTF
NA	TRBJ2-1	TRBD2	TRBV27	16	TGTGCCAGCAGTCCGCTAGCGGGTAAAGGTCGCAATGAGCAGTTCTTC	CASSPLAGKGRNEQFF
NA	TRBJ2-7	TRBD2	TRBV6-2/TRBV6-3	18	TGTGCCAGCAGTTACACCCCGACCTGGGGGGGACTAACCTACGAGCAGTACTTC	CASSYTPTWGGLTYEQYF
NA	TRBJ2-7	NA	TRBV12-3/TRBV12-4	14	TGTGCCAGCAGTTTTGGGCAGGGGCTCGGGAGGCAGTACTTC	CASSFGQGLGRQYF
NA	TRBJ2-7	NA	TRBV5-4	14	TGTGCCAGCAGCTTGGGTATAGGGAGGAACGAGCAGTACTTC	CASSLGIGRNEQYF
NA	TRBJ2-3	TRBD2	TRBV6-2/TRBV6-3	19	TGTGCCAGCAGTTACCAACGTGCGGGGGGGCCCTCAGGCACAGATACGCAGTATTTT	CASSYQRAGGPSGTDTQYF
NA	TRBJ2-5	NA	TRBV29-1	12	TGCAGCGTTGTTCAGGGGCCAGAGACCCAGTACTTC	CSVVQGPETQYF
few	TRBJ2-1	NA	TRBV7-7	13	TGTGCCAGCAGCTTATCCTGGGTAAATGAGCAGTTCTTC	CASSLSWVNEQFF
NA	TRBJ1-2	TRBD1	TRBV7-2	16	TGTGCCAGCAGCATCTCTGTGGGACAGGGGGCGGGTGGCTACACCTTC	CASSISVGQGAGGYTF
few	TRBJ1-1	NA	TRBV27	14	TGTGCCAGCAGAATGCGAGGCCAGAACACTGAAGCTTTCTTT	CASRMRGQNTEAFF
NA	TRBJ2-3	NA	TRBV29-1	14	TGCAGCGTGGAAGGGACCCTATCCGCGGATACGCAGTATTTT	CSVEGTLSADTQYF
NA	TRBJ1-5	TRBD1	TRBV20-1	13	TGCAGTGTGGCGACAGGGACTAATCAGCCCCAGCATTTT	CSVATGTNQPQHF
NA	TRBJ2-7	NA	TRBV6-1	14	TGTGCCAGCCATCGGGACGGAGCCAACGGGGAGCAGTACTTC	CASHRDGANGEQYF
NA	TRBJ1-1	NA	TRBV6-2/TRBV6-3	14	TGTGCCAGCAGTTCCCGGACAAAGAACACTGAAGCTTTCTTT	CASSSRTKNTEAFF
NA	TRBJ1-2	NA	TRBV10-3	14	TGTGCCATCAGGGGGGACCACAAGAACTATGGCTACACCTTC	CAIRGDHKNYGYTF
few	TRBJ2-7	TRBD1	TRBV15	13	TGTGCCACCAGCAGGACAGGGTTCTACGAGCAGTACTTC	CATSRTGFYEQYF
NA	TRBJ1-3	NA	TRBV6-1	12	TGTGCCAGCAGTCAAACGGGAAACACCATATATTTT	CASSQTGNTIYF
NA	TRBJ1-6	NA	TRBV6-1	17	TGTGCCAGCAACGAGGGCCTCTTAAGCTCCTATAATTCACCCCTCCACTTT	CASNEGLLSSYNSPLHF
NA	TRBJ2-1	TRBD1	TRBV6-5	14	TGTGCCAGCAGTTACAGAGACAGGGGGAATGAGCAGTTCTTC	CASSYRDRGNEQFF
NA	TRBJ1-5	NA	TRBV20-1	14	TGCAGTGCTAGCCAGGCTAATAGCAATCAGCCCCAGCATTTT	CSASQANSNQPQHF
NA	TRBJ2-2	NA	TRBV7-8	13	TGTGCCAGCAGCCGTCGAGGTAGCCGGGAGCTGTTTTTT	CASSRRGSRELFF
NA	TRBJ1-1	TRBD1	TRBV5-1	16	TGCGCCAGCAGCTCTCGGCAGGGGGGAACTGTCCCTGAAGCTTTCTTT	CASSSRQGGTVPEAFF
once	TRBJ2-2	NA	TRBV6-5	12	TGTGCCAGCAGTTCCCGCACCGGGGAGCTGTTTTTT	CASSSRTGELFF
once	TRBJ2-7	TRBD1	TRBV6-1	15	TGTGCCAGCAGAGGAGCCGGGACAGGAGGTTACGAGCAGTACTTC	CASRGAGTGGYEQYF
few	TRBJ2-5	NA	TRBV19	15	TGTGCCAGTAGTATAGATCTGGCAGGTTGGGAGACCCAGTACTTC	CASSIDLAGWETQYF
NA	TRBJ2-1	TRBD2	TRBV7-9	16	TGTGCCAGCAGCCCAACGACTAGCGGGAGTAGGAATGAGCAGTTCTTC	CASSPTTSGSRNEQFF
few	TRBJ2-7	TRBD2	TRBV6-1	19	TGTGCCAGCAGTGAATTAGCGGGAGTGTTTGGGTTCTGGTCCTACGAGCAGTACTTC	CASSELAGVFGFWSYEQYF
medium-sized	TRBJ1-1	NA	TRBV7-9	13	TGTGCCAGCAGCTCGGGGCGGTTCACTGAAGCTTTCTTT	CASSSGRFTEAFF
NA	TRBJ1-4	NA	TRBV25-1	13	TGTGCCACCCAAGGGTTGGGAAGTGAAAAACTGTTTTTT	CATQGLGSEKLFF
NA	TRBJ2-3	NA	TRBV7-2	15	TGTGCCAGCAGCTCTCTAGCGTTCGGCACAGATACGCAGTATTTT	CASSSLAFGTDTQYF
NA	TRBJ2-3	TRBD2	TRBV7-9	18	TGTGCCAGCACCCAGAGGGGAACTAGCGGGAGGCGGGCAGATACGCAGTATTTT	CASTQRGTSGRRADTQYF
few	TRBJ1-1	NA	TRBV7-2	14	TGTGCCAGCAGCTTGAGGGGGTTTGGCAGTGAAGCTTTCTTT	CASSLRGFGSEAFF
NA	TRBJ2-7	TRBD1	TRBV5-1	13	TGCGCCAGCGGGACAGGGGGTAGGTACGAGCAGTACTTC	CASGTGGRYEQYF
NA	TRBJ1-5	NA	TRBV19	13	TGTGCCAGTAGTATAAAGGCCGGTCGGCCCCAGCATTTT	CASSIKAGRPQHF
few	TRBJ2-2	NA	TRBV24-1	14	TGTGCCACCAGTGCAGGGCCCCTCACCGGGGAGCTGTTTTTT	CATSAGPLTGELFF
NA	TRBJ1-2	NA	TRBV19	12	TGTGCCAGTAGTATTCTAAACTATGGCTACACCTTC	CASSILNYGYTF
NA	TRBJ2-7	NA	TRBV7-6	13	TGTGCCAGCAGCGTCAGTCCACAATACGAGCAGTACTTC	CASSVSPQYEQYF
once	TRBJ2-1	NA	TRBV20-1	15	TGCAGTGCTAGTGCCCTAACTAGCATAGTAGTTGAGCAGTTCTTC	CSASALTSIVVEQFF
medium-sized	TRBJ1-2	NA	TRBV15	13	TGTGCCACCAGCGCGGACACTGTGGGAGGCTACACCTTC	CATSADTVGGYTF
few	TRBJ2-2	NA	TRBV6-4	14	TGTGCCAGCAGTGACGGGCAATCAGCCGGGGAGCTGTTTTTT	CASSDGQSAGELFF
few	TRBJ1-2	NA	TRBV19	13	TGTGCCAGTACCACCGTCCCGGGGTATGGCTACACCTTC	CASTTVPGYGYTF
few	TRBJ2-3	NA	TRBV10-3	18	TGTGCCATCAGGGGACGAACCGGGACCGGAGGTGGCACAGATACGCAGTATTTT	CAIRGRTGTGGGTDTQYF
NA	TRBJ1-4	NA	TRBV6-1	11	TGTGCCAGCAGTGGTCTTAGGAAACTGTTTTTT	CASSGLRKLFF